This T cell receptor (beta chain) was recovered during a study of lymphopenia after photon versus proton radiotherapy. Findings and caveats of the study: Authors raise, but do not show, better survival with proton therapy. After the lymphocyte nadir, photon-treated repertoires showed oligoclonal expansion, especially of CD8+ Temra cells. Relative stability marked proton patients; photon patients lost diversity and naive cells.

The CDR3 contains 17 residues. Trimming took 1 base from V and 5 from J, leaving 20 bases between them. CDR1 and CDR2 from the germline V gene are MGHDK and SYGVNS. Worth noting for this clone: Its antigen is not identified.

Sequencing used immunoSEQ multiplex PCR; TCRdb keeps in-frame clones, though not all of them. The sample lists tens of thousands of clones; around four fifths were seen once. The sequence came from a man in his forties or fifties with gastric cancer. Source: peripheral blood, taken from a patient treated with photon-based radiotherapy. This chain links TRBV25-1 with TRBJ2-5, with a possible D match to TRBD2 (5 bases). Written as DNA, the CDR3 is TGTGCCAGCAGTGAATCGCTCATAGGGTCGGAGCGGGAGACCCAGTACTTC. Encoded protein: CASSESLIGSERETQYF. Supplemented by reference TRBV25-1 and TRBJ2-5, the full variable domain reads EADIYQTPRYLVIGTGKKITLECSQTMGHDKMYWYQQDPGMELHLIHYSYGVNSTEKGDLSSESTVSRIRTEHFPLTLESARPSHTSQYLCASSESLIGSERETQYFGPGTRLLVL.